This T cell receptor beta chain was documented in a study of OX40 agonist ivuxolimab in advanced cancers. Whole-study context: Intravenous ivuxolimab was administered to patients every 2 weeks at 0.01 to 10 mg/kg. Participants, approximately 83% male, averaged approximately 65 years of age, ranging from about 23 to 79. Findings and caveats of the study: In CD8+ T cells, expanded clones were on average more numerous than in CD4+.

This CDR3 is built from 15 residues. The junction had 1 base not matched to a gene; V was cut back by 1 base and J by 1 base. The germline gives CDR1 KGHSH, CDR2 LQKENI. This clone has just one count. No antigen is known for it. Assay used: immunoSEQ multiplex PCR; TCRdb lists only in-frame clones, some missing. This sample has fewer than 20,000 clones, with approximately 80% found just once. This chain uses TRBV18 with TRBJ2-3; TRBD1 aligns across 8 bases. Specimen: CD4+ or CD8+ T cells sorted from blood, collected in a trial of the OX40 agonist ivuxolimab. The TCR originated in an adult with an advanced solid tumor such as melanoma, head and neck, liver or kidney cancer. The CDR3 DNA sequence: TGTGCCAGCTCACCACAGGGACAGGGCACAGATACGCAGTATTTT. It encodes CASSPQGQGTDTQYF.